Listed below are T cell receptor beta chains from one sample, sequenced in a study of blood T cells in healthy people across ages. TCRdb re-analysed the 5' RACE reads in MiXCR, keeping a single row per CDR3 protein. The data contain around 1.5 million distinct CDR3 sequences, 42% of them singletons. The sequenced sample was blood. All receptors derive from a woman aged 18 to 35 in good health. The CDR3 runs from the conserved cysteine through the conserved F or W. Fields, in order: CDR3 DNA, CDR3 protein, V gene, D gene, J gene, clone size. D genes are given only for firm matches. Clone size appears in some rows only: once, few, many, or a class for an expanded clone.

TGCGCCAGCAGCCCGTTAGCGGGGCCCGCCTACGAGCAGTACTTC	CASSPLAGPAYEQYF	TRBV4-1	TRBD2	TRBJ2-7	.
TGCAGCGTTGACGGTAGGGGGGCACCCTATGGCTACACCTTC	CSVDGRGAPYGYTF	TRBV29-1	.	TRBJ1-2	.
TGTGCCAGCAGCCCTCTAGCGGGAGCTACCGGAGAGCAGTTCTTC	CASSPLAGATGEQFF	TRBV6-2/TRBV6-3	TRBD2	TRBJ2-1	few
TGTGCCAGCAGCAGGGGGACAGGGACCTATGGCTACACCTTC	CASSRGTGTYGYTF	TRBV6-5	TRBD1	TRBJ1-2	few
TGCAGTGCTAGAGATGGACAGGGGGCATCGGAGACCCAGTACTTC	CSARDGQGASETQYF	TRBV20-1	TRBD1	TRBJ2-5	.
TGTGCCAGCAGTTTATCCCGGGGAGGCTTGATCAATCAGCCCCAGCATTTT	CASSLSRGGLINQPQHF	TRBV12-3/TRBV12-4	.	TRBJ1-5	.
TGTGCCAGCAGCTCATGGACTAGCGGGGCCCCAGAGACCCAGTACTTC	CASSSWTSGAPETQYF	TRBV11-2	TRBD2	TRBJ2-5	few
TGTGCCAGCAGCTTGCCCGGGCCCGGGCCAGGTGTGGGCTACACCTTC	CASSLPGPGPGVGYTF	TRBV7-2	.	TRBJ1-2	few
TGCAGCGTGCGGGGGACAGGAGCCTCCTACGAGCAGTACTTC	CSVRGTGASYEQYF	TRBV29-1	.	TRBJ2-7	.
TGTACCAGCAGCGATCCGGTTCGGACAGGGGGCGTCGGCACCGGGGAGCTGTTTTTT	CTSSDPVRTGGVGTGELFF	TRBV2	TRBD1	TRBJ2-2	.
TGCGCCAGCAGCTATCGGACTAACTACGCCGCTGGGCCGTGGACGCAGTATTTT	CASSYRTNYAAGPWTQYF	TRBV5-1	.	TRBJ2-3	.
TGCGCCAGCAGTGATGGCGGGAGTAGCGACGAGCAGTACTTC	CASSDGGSSDEQYF	TRBV10-1	TRBD2	TRBJ2-7	few
TGTGCCAGCAGTCCCACTTGGGGGGTTAGCAATCAGCCCCAGCATTTT	CASSPTWGVSNQPQHF	TRBV27	.	TRBJ1-5	.
TGTGCCAGCAGTTTAGCTTCCGGGACGGTGAACACTGAAGCTTTCTTT	CASSLASGTVNTEAFF	TRBV12-3/TRBV12-4	.	TRBJ1-1	.
TGTGTCAGCAGTTCGGGACAGGGTAGGAATGAAAAACTGTTTTTT	CVSSSGQGRNEKLFF	TRBV6-2/TRBV6-3	TRBD1	TRBJ1-4	.